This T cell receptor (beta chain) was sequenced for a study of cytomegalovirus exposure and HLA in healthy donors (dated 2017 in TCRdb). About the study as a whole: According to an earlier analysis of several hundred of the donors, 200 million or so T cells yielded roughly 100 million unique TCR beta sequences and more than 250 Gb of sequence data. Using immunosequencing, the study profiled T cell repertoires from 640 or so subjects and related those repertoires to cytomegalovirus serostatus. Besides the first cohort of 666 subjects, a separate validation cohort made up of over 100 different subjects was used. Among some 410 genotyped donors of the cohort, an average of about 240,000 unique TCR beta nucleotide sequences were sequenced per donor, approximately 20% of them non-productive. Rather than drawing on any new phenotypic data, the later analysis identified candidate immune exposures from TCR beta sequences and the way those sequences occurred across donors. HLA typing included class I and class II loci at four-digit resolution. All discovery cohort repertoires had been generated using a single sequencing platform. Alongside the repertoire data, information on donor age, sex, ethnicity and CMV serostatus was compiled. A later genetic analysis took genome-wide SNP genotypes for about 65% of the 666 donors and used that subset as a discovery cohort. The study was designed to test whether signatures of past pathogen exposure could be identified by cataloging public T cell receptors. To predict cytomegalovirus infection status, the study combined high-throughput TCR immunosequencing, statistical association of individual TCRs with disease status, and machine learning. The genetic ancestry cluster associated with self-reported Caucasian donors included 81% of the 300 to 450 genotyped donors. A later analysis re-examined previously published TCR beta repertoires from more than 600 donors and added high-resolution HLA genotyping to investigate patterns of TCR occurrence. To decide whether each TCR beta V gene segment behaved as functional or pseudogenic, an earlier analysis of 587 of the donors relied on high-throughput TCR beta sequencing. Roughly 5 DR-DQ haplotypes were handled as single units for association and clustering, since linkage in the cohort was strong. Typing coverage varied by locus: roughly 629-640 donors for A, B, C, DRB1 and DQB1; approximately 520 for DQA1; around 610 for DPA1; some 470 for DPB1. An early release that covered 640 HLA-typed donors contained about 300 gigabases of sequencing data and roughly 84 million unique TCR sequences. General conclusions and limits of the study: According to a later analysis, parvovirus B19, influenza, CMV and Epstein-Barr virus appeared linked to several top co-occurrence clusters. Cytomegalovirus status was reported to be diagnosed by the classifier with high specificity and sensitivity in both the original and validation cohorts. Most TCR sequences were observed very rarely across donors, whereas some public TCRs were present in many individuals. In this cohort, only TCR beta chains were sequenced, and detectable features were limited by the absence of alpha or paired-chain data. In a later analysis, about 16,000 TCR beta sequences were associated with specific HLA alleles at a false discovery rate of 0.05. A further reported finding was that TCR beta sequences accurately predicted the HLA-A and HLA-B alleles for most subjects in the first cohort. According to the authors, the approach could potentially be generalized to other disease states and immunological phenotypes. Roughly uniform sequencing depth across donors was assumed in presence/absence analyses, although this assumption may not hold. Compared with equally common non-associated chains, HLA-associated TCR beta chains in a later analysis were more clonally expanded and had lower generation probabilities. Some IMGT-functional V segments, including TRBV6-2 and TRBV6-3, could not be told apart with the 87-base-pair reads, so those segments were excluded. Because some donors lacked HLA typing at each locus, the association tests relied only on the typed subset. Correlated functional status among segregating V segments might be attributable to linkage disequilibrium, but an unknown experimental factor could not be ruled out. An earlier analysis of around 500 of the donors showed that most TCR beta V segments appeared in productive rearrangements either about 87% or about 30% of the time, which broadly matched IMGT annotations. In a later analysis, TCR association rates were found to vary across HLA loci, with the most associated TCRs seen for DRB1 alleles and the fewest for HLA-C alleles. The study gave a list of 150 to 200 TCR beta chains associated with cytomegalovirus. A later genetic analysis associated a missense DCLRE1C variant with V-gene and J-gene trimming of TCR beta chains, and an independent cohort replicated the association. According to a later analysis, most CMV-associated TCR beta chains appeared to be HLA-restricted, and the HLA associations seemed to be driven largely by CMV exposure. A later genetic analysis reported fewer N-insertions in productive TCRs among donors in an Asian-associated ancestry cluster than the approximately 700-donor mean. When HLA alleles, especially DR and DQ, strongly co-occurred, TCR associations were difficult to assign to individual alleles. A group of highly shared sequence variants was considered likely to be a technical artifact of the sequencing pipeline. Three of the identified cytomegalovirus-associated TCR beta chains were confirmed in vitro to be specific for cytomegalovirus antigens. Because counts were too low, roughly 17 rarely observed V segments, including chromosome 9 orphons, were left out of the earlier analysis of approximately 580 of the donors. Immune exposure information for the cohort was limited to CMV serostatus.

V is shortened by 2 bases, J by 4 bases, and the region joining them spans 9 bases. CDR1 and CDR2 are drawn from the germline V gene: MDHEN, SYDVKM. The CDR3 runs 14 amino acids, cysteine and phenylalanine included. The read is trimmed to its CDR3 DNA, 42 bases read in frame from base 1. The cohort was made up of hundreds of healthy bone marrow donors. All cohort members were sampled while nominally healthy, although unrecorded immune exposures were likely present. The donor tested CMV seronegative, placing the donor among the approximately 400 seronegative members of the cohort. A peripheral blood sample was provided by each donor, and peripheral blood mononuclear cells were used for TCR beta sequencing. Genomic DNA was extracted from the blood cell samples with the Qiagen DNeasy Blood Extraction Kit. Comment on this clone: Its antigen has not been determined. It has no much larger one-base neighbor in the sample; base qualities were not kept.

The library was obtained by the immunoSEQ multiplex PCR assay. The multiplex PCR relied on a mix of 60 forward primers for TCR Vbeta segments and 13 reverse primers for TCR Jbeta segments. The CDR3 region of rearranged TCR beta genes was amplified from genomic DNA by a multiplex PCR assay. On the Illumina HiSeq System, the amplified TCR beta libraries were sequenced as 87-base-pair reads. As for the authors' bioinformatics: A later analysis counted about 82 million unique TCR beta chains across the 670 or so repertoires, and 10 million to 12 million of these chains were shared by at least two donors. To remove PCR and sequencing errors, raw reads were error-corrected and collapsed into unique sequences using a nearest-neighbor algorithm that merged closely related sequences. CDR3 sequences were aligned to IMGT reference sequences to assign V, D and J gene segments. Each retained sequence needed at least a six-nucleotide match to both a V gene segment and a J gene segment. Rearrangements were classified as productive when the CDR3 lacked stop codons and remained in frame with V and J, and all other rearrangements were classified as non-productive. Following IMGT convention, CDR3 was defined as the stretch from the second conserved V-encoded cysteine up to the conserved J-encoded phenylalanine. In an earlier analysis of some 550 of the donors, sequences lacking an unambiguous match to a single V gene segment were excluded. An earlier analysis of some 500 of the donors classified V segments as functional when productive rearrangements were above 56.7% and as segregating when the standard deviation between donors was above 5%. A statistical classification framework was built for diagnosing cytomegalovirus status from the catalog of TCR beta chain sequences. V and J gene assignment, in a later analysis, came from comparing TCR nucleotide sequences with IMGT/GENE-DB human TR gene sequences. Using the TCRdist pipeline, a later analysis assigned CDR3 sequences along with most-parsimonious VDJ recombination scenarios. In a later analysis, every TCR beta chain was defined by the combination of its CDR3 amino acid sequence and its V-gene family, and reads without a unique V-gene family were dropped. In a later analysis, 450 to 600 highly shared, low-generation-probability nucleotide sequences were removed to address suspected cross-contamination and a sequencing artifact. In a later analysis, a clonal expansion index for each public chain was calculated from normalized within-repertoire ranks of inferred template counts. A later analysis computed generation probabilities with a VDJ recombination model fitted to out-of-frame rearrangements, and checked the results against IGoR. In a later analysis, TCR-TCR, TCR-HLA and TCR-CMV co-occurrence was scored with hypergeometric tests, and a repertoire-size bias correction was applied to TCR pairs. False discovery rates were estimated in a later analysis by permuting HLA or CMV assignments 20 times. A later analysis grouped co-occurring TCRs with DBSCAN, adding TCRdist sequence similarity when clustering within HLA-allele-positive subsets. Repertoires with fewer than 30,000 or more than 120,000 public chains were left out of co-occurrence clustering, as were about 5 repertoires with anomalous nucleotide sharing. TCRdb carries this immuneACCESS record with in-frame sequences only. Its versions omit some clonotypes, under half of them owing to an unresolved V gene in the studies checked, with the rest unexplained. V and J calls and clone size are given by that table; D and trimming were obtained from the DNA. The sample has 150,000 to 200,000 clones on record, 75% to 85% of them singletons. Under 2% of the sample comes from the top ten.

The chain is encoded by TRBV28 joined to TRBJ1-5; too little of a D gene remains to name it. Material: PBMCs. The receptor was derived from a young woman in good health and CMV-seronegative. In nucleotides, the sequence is TGTGCCAGCAGTTTACGCCAGTATAATCAGCCCCAGCATTTT. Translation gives CASSLRQYNQPQHF.